This entry describes one T cell receptor (beta chain). Its antigen is undetermined. The CDR3 is made up of 18 amino acids. The V segment lost 3 bases and the J segment 4 bases; nucleotides outside the gene matches: 13. Germline assignment: CDR1 SGHDT and CDR2 YYEEEE. This record belongs to a study of a mutant IDH1 vaccine in newly diagnosed glioma. Background on the study: Vaccine dosing followed radiotherapy by 4-6 weeks, or accompanied temozolomide cycles. Previous treatment comprised radiotherapy, temozolomide, or both, mostly both.

Stated time point: week 35, safety follow-up. Every single dose of the vaccine, 300 ug of mutant IDH1 20-mer peptide, came with topical imiquimod. Study results and caveats: Among patients, 90% to 95% showed immune responses induced by the vaccine.

Method: immunoSEQ multiplex PCR; TCRdb's copy keeps in-frame clones and lacks some. Here the sample spans 30,000 or so clones, roughly 80% being singletons. Sequenced here: PBMCs, sampled from a glioma patient whose treatment included an IDH1 peptide vaccine. This receptor was taken from a woman in her thirties with glioma. Some clones in this sample may be carry-over from other donors' samples. The V call is TRBV5-6, the J call TRBJ2-5; 12 bases line up with TRBD2. CDR3 region: CASSSKLRLAGVGETQYF. The CDR3 DNA reads TGTGCCAGCAGCTCCAAACTAAGACTAGCGGGAGTGGGAGAGACCCAGTACTTC.